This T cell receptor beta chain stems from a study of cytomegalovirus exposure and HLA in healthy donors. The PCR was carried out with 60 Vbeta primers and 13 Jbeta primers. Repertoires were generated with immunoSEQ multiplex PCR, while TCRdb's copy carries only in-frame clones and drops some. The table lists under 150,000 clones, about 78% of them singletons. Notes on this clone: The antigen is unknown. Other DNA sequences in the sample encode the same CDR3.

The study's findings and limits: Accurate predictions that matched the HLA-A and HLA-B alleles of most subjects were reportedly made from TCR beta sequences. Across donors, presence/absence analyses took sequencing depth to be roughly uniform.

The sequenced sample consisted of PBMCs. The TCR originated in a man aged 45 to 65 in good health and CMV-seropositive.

The CDR3 loop is CASSTDRGFLADTQYF. In DNA, the CDR3 is TGTGCCAGCAGCACCGACAGGGGGTTCCTCGCAGATACGCAGTATTTT. This chain uses TRBV7-2 with TRBJ2-3; 9 bases are a match to TRBD1. The CDR3 is made up of 16 amino acids. Trimming cost V 5 bases and J 4 bases; bases outside gene matches: 10. Per germline, CDR1 SGHTA and CDR2 FQGNSA.